This T cell receptor (beta chain) was recovered during a study of OX40 agonist ivuxolimab in advanced cancers. In the study overall: An agonistic anti-OX40 (CD134) antibody, ivuxolimab, was used to treat the patients. The mean age was approximately 60 years, ranging from 23 to 79, with over 70% of participants male. The study's findings and limits: Determination of antigen specificity was not performed for the expanded peripheral T cells. Some of the lowest clonal expansion was seen in partial responders at 0.1-3.0 mg/kg.

The table lists this clone with a count of one. Its antigen is unknown. Trimming left V 0 bases short and J 0 bases short, with 6 bases between. Germline loops: CDR1 SGHRS, CDR2 YFSETQ. This CDR3 is 15 amino acids long. TCRdb's copy holds only in-frame clones and misses some; the assay was immunoSEQ multiplex PCR. Seen here are 45,000 to 70,000 clones, about 86% observed once, and the top ten hold roughly 1%. The TCR comes from an adult with an advanced solid tumor such as melanoma, head and neck, liver or kidney cancer. The sample here was CD4+ or CD8+ T cells sorted from blood, taken in a trial of the OX40 agonist ivuxolimab. The chain links TRBV5-1 to TRBJ2-2; no firm D call. The DNA of the CDR3 is TGCGCCAGCAGCTTGGCACAGTCGAACACCGGGGAGCTGTTTTTT. As protein: CASSLAQSNTGELFF.